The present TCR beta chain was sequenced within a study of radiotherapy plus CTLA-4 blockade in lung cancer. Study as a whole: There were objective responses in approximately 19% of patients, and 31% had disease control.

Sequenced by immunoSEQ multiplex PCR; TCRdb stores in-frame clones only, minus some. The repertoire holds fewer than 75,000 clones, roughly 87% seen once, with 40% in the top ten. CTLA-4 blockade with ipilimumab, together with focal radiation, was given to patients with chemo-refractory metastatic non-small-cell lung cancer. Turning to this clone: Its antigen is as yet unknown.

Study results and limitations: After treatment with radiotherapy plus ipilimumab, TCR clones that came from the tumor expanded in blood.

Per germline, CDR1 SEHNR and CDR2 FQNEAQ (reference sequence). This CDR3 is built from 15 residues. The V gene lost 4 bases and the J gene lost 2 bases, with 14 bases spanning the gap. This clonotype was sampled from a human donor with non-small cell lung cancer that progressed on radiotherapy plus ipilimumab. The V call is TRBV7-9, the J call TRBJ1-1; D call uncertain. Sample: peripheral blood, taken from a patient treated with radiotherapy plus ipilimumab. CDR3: CASSSNDRGNTEAFF. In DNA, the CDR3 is TGTGCCAGCAGCTCGAACGACCGGGGAAACACTGAAGCTTTCTTT.